This TCR beta chain originates from a study of T-cell memory formation after mild COVID-19. The CDR3 is made up of 14 amino acids. CDR1 is SGHTA, CDR2 FQGNSA, per germline. Deletions cut 2 bases from V and 9 bases from J, with 11 bases between. In TCRdb, the 5' RACE reads were re-called with MiXCR into one record per CDR3 protein. The repertoire has 250,000 to 350,000 distinct CDR3 sequences, 15% to 20% of them found once; the top ten carry over 20%. The sample comprised PBMCs or a T cell subset sorted from them (not recorded which). V and J are TRBV7-2 and TRBJ1-6; no clear D. This TCR was recovered from a man aged 18 to 29 who had mild COVID-19 (a few samples of this study predate the infection). Cell type and time point are not known. CDR3 coding DNA: TGTGCCAGCAGCTTAACCTGGGGTAGTTCACCCCTCCACTTT. The encoded protein is CASSLTWGSSPLHF.